This T cell receptor (beta chain) was profiled in a study of blood T cells in healthy people across ages. Study-wide findings and caveats: Total diversity from one million sequenced T cells was likely underestimated. In older individuals, TCR beta diversity per million T cells was lower, falling roughly linearly with age.

This CDR3 region has 14 residues. CDR1 and CDR2 (germline): MNHEY, SMNVEV (reference sequence). Trimming stripped 6 bases from V and 0 bases from J, with 8 bases between. Points on this clonotype: Its target is not known.

Researchers report isolating at least 6.5 million PBMCs per sample. A J-beta primer mix and a sample-barcoded 5' primer were used in a second PCR of about 6 to 12 cycles. TCRdb independently ran MiXCR on the 5' RACE reads; one entry per CDR3 protein. This table has 600,000 to 1,000,000 distinct CDR3 sequences, 55% to 75% appearing once. The V call is TRBV27, the J call TRBJ1-4; D gene ambiguous. The sequencing input was blood. The TCR comes from a young man in good health. This CDR3 is CASRPLTTNEKLFF. The CDR3 DNA follows: TGTGCCAGCAGGCCGTTGACAACTAATGAAAAACTGTTTTTT.